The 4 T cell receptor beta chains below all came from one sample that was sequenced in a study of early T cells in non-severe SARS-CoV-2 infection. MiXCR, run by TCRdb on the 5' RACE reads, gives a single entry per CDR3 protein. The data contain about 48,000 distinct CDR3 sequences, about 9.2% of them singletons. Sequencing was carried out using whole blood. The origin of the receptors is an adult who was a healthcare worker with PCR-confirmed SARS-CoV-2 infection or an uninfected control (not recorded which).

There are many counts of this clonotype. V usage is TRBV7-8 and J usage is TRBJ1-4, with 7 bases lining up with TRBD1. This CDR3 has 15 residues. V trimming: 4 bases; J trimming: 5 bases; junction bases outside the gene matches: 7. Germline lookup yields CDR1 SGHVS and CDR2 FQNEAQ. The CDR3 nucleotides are TGTGCCAGCAGCTACCGGACAGGCGCGAATGAAAAACTGTTTTTT. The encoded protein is CASSYRTGANEKLFF.

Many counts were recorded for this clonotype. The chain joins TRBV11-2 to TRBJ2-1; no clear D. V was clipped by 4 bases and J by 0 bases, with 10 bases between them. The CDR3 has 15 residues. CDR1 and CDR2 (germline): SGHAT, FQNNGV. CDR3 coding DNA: TGTGCCAGCAGCTCCGGTGCTCACTCCTACAATGAGCAGTTCTTC. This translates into CASSSGAHSYNEQFF.

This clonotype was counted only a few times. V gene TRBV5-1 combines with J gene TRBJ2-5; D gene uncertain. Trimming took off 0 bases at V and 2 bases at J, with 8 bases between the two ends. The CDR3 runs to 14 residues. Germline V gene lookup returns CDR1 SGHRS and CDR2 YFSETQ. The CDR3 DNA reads TGCGCCAGCAGCTTGGAGTCACCTCAAGAGACCCAGTACTTC. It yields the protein CASSLESPQETQYF. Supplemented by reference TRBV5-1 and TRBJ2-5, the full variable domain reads KAGVTQTPRYLIKTRGQQVTLSCSPISGHRSVSWYQQTPGQGLQFLFEYFSETQRNKGNFPGRFSGRQFSNSRSEMNVSTLELGDSALYLCASSLESPQETQYFGPGTRLLVL.

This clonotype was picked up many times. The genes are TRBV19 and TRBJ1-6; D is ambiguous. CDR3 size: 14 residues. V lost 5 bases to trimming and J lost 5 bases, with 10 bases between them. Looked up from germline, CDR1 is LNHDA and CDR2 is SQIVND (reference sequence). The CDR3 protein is CASSPITDNSPLHF. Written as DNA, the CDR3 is TGTGCCAGTAGTCCGATAACGGATAATTCACCCCTCCACTTT.